The 25 T cell receptor beta chains below were found in one sample sequenced in a study of cytomegalovirus exposure and HLA in healthy donors. The PCR ran on 60 Vbeta and 13 Jbeta primers. Some clones are missing from TCRdb's copy, which holds only in-frame ones; the method was immunoSEQ multiplex PCR. The profile shows more than 110,000 clones, roughly three quarters of them singletons. Specimen: PBMCs. These receptors were obtained from a female donor in good health and CMV-seronegative.

The CDR3: CASSLIPGLRTDEQFF. CDR3 nucleotides: TGCGCCAGCAGCCTCATCCCGGGACTTAGAACGGATGAGCAGTTCTTC. This chain connects TRBV5-1 to TRBJ2-1, with a weak D call TRBD2 (6 bases). CDR1 is SGHRS, CDR2 YFSETQ, per germline. This CDR3 contains 16 residues. The germline V and J ends were trimmed by 4 bases and 8 bases, with 22 bases remaining between them.

V and J are TRBV7-6 and TRBJ2-3; D gene unclear. The V gene lost 5 bases and the J gene lost 0 bases, with 9 bases spanning the gap. This CDR3 is 14 amino acids long. In germline, CDR1 is SGHVS, CDR2 FNYEAQ. The CDR3 coding sequence is TGTGCCAGCAGCCCCGCGTATAGCACAGATACGCAGTATTTT. The encoded protein is CASSPAYSTDTQYF. The variable domain in full, with the rest retrieved from reference TRBV7-6 and TRBJ2-3, is GAGVSQSPRYKVTKRGQDVALRCDPISGHVSLYWYRQALGQGPEFLTYFNYEAQQDKSGLPNDRFSAERPEGSISTLTIQRTEQRDSAMYRCASSPAYSTDTQYFGPGTRLTVL.

The J gene is TRBJ2-3, the V gene TRBV11-3; 10 bases fit TRBD2. In germline, CDR1 is SGHNT, CDR2 YENEEA. The CDR3 runs 14 residues. The V segment lost 3 bases and the J segment 4 bases; nucleotides outside the gene matches: 1. Here the CDR3 reads CASSFSGRPDTQYF. CDR3 in DNA: TGTGCCAGCAGCTTTAGCGGGAGGCCAGATACGCAGTATTTT.

The genes are TRBV4-1 and TRBJ1-3, with TRBD1 as a possible D gene (5 bases). V lost 4 bases and J lost 5, with 15 bases in between. CDR3 length: 15 residues. Germline V gene lookup returns CDR1 MGHRA and CDR2 YSYEKL. In nucleotides, the CDR3 is TGCGCCAGCAGCCCGCCCTTAGCAGGGAGAAACACCATATATTTT. It is translated as CASSPPLAGRNTIYF.

The chain is built from TRBV7-3 and TRBJ2-3; the match to TRBD1 covers 7 bases. V was clipped by 5 bases and J by 5 bases; unmatched bases: 4. Per the germline V gene, CDR1 is SGHTA and CDR2 is FQGTGA. The CDR3 spans 13 residues. The CDR3 sequence is CASSSGQEDTQYF. The CDR3 nucleotides read TGTGCCAGCAGCAGCGGACAGGAAGATACGCAGTATTTT.

V gene TRBV10-3 combines with J gene TRBJ2-1; TRBD2 agrees at 9 bases. This CDR3 region has 16 residues. Germline values: CDR1 ENHRY, CDR2 SYGVKD. The V gene end was trimmed by 3 bases and the J gene end by 6 bases; junction bases not matched to a gene: 9. The CDR3 region has the DNA TGTGCCATCAGTGATGGTTCCGGGGGACTAGCCAATGAGCAGTTCTTC. Amino acid sequence: CAISDGSGGLANEQFF.

The gene calls are TRBV2 and TRBJ1-2, with 9 bases matching TRBD1. This CDR3 spans 14 amino acids. Germline V gene sequence: CDR1 SNHLY, CDR2 FYNNEI. The V gene end was trimmed by 6 bases and the J gene end by 4 bases; junction bases not matched to a gene: 6. CDR3 nucleotides: TGTGCCAGCAGGGAGACAGGGGGAAGCTATGGCTACACCTTC. It encodes CASRETGGSYGYTF.

In this sample, this clone turned up once. This chain joins TRBV11-2 and TRBJ1-1; D is uncertain. Germline V gives CDR1 SGHAT, CDR2 FQNNGV. The CDR3 totals 13 residues. V was clipped by 5 bases and J by 8 bases, with 15 bases between them. The CDR3: CASSPSRAGEAFF. CDR3 DNA sequence: TGTGCCAGCAGCCCGAGTCGAGCAGGAGAAGCTTTCTTT.

The chain recombines TRBV6-1 with TRBJ1-1, with a possible D match to TRBD1 (5 bases). The germline V gene encodes CDR1 MNHNS and CDR2 SASEGT. The germline V and J ends were trimmed by 6 bases and 4 bases, with 15 bases remaining between them. This CDR3 comprises 14 residues. DNA of the CDR3: TGTGCCAGCAGGTTGAACAGGTCGGGCACTGAAGCTTTCTTT. As protein: CASRLNRSGTEAFF.

V and J are TRBV5-1 and TRBJ2-3, with TRBD1 as a possible D gene (6 bases). CDR1 is SGHRS, CDR2 YFSETQ, per germline. With 3 bases removed from V and 3 bases from J, the gap between germline ends came to 14 bases. The CDR3 length is 15 residues. CDR3 loop: CASSSTYRETDTQYF. The CDR3 bases are TGCGCCAGCAGCTCCACTTACAGGGAGACAGATACGCAGTATTTT.

This clone was observed a handful of times. The rearrangement links TRBV7-2 to TRBJ1-2; possible D gene TRBD1, 5 bases. This CDR3 has 14 residues. V lost 4 bases and J lost 4, with 13 bases in between. CDR1 is SGHTA, CDR2 FQGNSA, per germline. The CDR3 is CASSYQGYTYGYTF. The CDR3 coding sequence is TGTGCCAGCAGCTACCAGGGTTATACCTATGGCTACACCTTC.

The chain links TRBV10-3 to TRBJ2-7; tentatively, D is TRBD2 (7 bases). Germline CDR1 is ENHRY and CDR2 is SYGVKD. The V end was cut by 3 bases, the J end by 5 bases, with 11 bases between. The CDR3 contains 13 residues. The CDR3 nucleotides read TGTGCCATCAGTGACGGGGGGCAGAACGAGCAGTACTTC. This encodes CAISDGGQNEQYF.

Here the CDR3 reads CASSDRRCGAFF. The CDR3 coding sequence is TGTGCCAGCAGTGACAGAAGGTGCGGGGCTTTCTTT. The chain links TRBV2 to TRBJ1-1, with D hard to call. CDR1 is SNHLY and CDR2 is FYNNEI in the germline V gene. The CDR3 is 12 amino acids. Trimming removed 3 bases from V and 11 bases from J, with 13 bases in between.

The chain couples TRBV5-5 to TRBJ2-7; TRBD1 matches at 8 bases. V shed 4 bases, J shed 3 bases, and the junction held 9 bases outside the gene matches. Looked up from germline, CDR1 is SGHKS and CDR2 is YYEKEE (reference sequence). The CDR3 is 15 residues long. CDR3 loop: CASSRTTGTGYEQYF. The CDR3 DNA reads TGTGCCAGCAGCCGTACAACCGGGACAGGCTACGAGCAGTACTTC.

This sequence joins TRBV5-5 and TRBJ2-1; 7 nucleotides line up with TRBD1. The CDR3 sequence is 15 residues long. The J segment lost 2 bases and the V segment lost 6 bases, leaving 8 bases of the junction unmatched. Germline V gene sequence: CDR1 SGHKS, CDR2 YYEKEE (reference sequence). The CDR3 nucleotides read TGTGCCAGCACCCGTACAGGGGAAGCCTACAATGAGCAGTTCTTC. This translates into CASTRTGEAYNEQFF.

This clone was detected only a few times. The gene calls are TRBV29-1 and TRBJ1-1; D possibly corresponds to TRBD1 (5 bases). Germline V gene sequence: CDR1 SQVTM, CDR2 ANQGSEA. The CDR3 runs 11 residues. The CDR3 nucleotides read TGCAGTACCAGGGATGTTACTGAAGCTTTCTTT. Its protein is CSTRDVTEAFF.

This clone was seen only once. This chain links TRBV10-2 with TRBJ1-2; D call uncertain. Per the germline V gene, CDR1 is WSHSY and CDR2 is SAAADI. Trimming removed 2 bases at V and 4 bases at J, with 14 bases between. The CDR3 is 15 amino acids. CDR3 protein: CASSEPSWALYGYTF. CDR3 nucleotide sequence: TGCGCCAGCAGTGAGCCCAGTTGGGCCCTCTATGGCTACACCTTC.

This sequence joins TRBV5-4 and TRBJ2-7, with TRBD2 identical over 13 bases. The germline V gene encodes CDR1 SGHNT and CDR2 YYREEE (reference sequence). Trimming cost V 0 bases and J 7 bases; bases outside gene matches: 4. The CDR3 is made up of 15 amino acids. The CDR3 reads CASSLAPGLAGEQYF. The CDR3, as DNA: TGTGCCAGCAGCTTGGCCCCGGGACTAGCGGGAGAGCAGTACTTC. The full variable domain, in which reference TRBV5-4 and TRBJ2-7 provide the parts outside the CDR3, is ETGVTQSPTHLIKTRGQQVTLRCSSQSGHNTVSWYQQALGQGPQFIFQYYREEENGRGNFPPRFSGLQFPNYSSELNVNALELDDSALYLCASSLAPGLAGEQYFGPGTRLTVT.

This rearrangement joins TRBV5-1 to TRBJ2-7; 9 positions agree with TRBD1. Per the germline V gene, CDR1 is SGHRS and CDR2 is YFSETQ. The CDR3 sequence is 14 residues long. With 4 bases clipped from V and 4 bases from J, the junction kept 6 bases outside the gene matches. As DNA, the CDR3 is TGCGCCAGCAGCCCAGGACAGGGGAAGTACGAGCAGTACTTC. Its protein is CASSPGQGKYEQYF.

The gene calls are TRBV4-3 and TRBJ1-1; 7 bases are a match to TRBD1. Germline lookup yields CDR1 LGHNA and CDR2 YSLEER. The CDR3 is 15 amino acids. V gave up 5 bases and J gave up 4 bases; unmatched junction bases: 10. In nucleotides, the CDR3 is TGCGCCAGCAGCACGGGTCGTTCAGGGGGCACTGAAGCTTTCTTT. Protein sequence: CASSTGRSGGTEAFF.

The chain joins TRBV5-1 to TRBJ1-2; TRBD1 aligns across 9 bases. Germline assignment: CDR1 SGHRS and CDR2 YFSETQ. With V trimmed by 0 bases and J by 4 bases, 4 bases remained unmatched. The CDR3 extends over 15 amino acids. CDR3 in amino acids: CASSLGDRVVYGYTF. The CDR3 DNA sequence: TGCGCCAGCAGCTTGGGGGACAGGGTGGTCTATGGCTACACCTTC.

This sequence joins TRBV5-8 and TRBJ1-4, with 9 bases aligning to TRBD1. With 4 bases clipped from V and 8 bases from J, the junction kept 15 bases outside the gene matches. CDR1 SGHTS and CDR2 YDEGEE come from the germline V gene. The CDR3 spans 17 residues. The CDR3 DNA sequence: TGTGCCAGCAGCAGGGACAGGGAGTATGTGCGAAAGGAAAAACTGTTTTTT. Protein: CASSRDREYVRKEKLFF.

This rearrangement joins TRBV7-9 to TRBJ2-3, with 11 bases lining up with TRBD1. The CDR3 covers 18 residues. J lost 4 bases, V lost 4 bases, and 13 bases had no gene match. CDR1 and CDR2 from the germline V gene are SEHNR and FQNEAQ (reference sequence). CDR3 in DNA: TGTGCCAGCAGCTCAACCCGGACAGGGGGCTTGGGGGCAGATACGCAGTATTTT. Its protein product is CASSSTRTGGLGADTQYF.

The V and J genes are TRBV7-6 and TRBJ1-1, with 8 bases lining up with TRBD1. The CDR3 length is 15 residues. In germline, CDR1 is SGHVS, CDR2 FNYEAQ. The V segment lost 2 bases and the J segment 1 base; nucleotides outside the gene matches: 3. CDR3 region: CASSLLDRANTEAFF. In DNA, the CDR3 is TGTGCCAGCAGCTTACTGGACAGGGCGAACACTGAAGCTTTCTTT.

The chain couples TRBV19 to TRBJ2-1; 7 bases align to TRBD2. V was pared by 6 bases and J by 3 bases, with 5 bases of the junction left unmatched. The CDR3 has 14 residues. CDR1 is LNHDA, CDR2 SQIVND, per germline (reference sequence). The CDR3 here is CASSQRDVYNEQFF. The DNA of the CDR3 is TGTGCCAGTAGCCAGCGGGACGTCTACAATGAGCAGTTCTTC.